These 32 T cell receptor beta chains came from one sample sequenced in a study of neurological immune-mediated disorders (dated by TCRdb to the late 2010s). In light of the paper, this sample's time point label describes: technical triplicate 2. The method behind the library was 5' RACE. Instrument used: Illumina HiSeq 2500. TCRdb reprocessing: public reads trimmed at Q25 with fastp, clones called with MiXCR, in-frame beta chains kept. Every entry covers one CDR3 protein and lists the most common genes and DNA from its rows. The sample includes tens of thousands of distinct CDR3 sequences, with nearly 25% observed a single time. The top ten clonotypes cover under 5.5% of the sample. The source material was PBMCs. The receptors were gathered from a man aged 60 to 69 with HTLV-1-associated myelopathy (HAM/TSP).

J is TRBJ2-7 and V is TRBV5-8, with no clear D. Looked up from germline, CDR1 is SGHTS and CDR2 is YDEGEE. V dropped 0 bases and J dropped 2 bases, with 9 bases sitting between them. The CDR3 sequence is 14 residues long. The CDR3 sequence: CASSLDQPPYEQYF. The CDR3 DNA reads as TGTGCCAGCAGCTTGGATCAGCCGCCCTACGAGCAGTACTTC.

This clonotype occurred many times. V is TRBV6-1 and J is TRBJ1-6, with D hard to call. There are 13 residues in the CDR3. V lost 10 bases to trimming and J lost 10 bases, with 17 bases between them. Germline assignment: CDR1 MNHNS and CDR2 SASEGT. This chain's CDR3 is CATTDGLGSPLHF. The CDR3 region has the DNA TGTGCCACCACTGACGGTCTAGGGTCACCCCTCCACTTT.

Only a few counts were recorded for this clonotype. The chain carries TRBV7-6 and TRBJ2-7; 8 bases line up with TRBD1. Germline assignment: CDR1 SGHVS and CDR2 FNYEAQ. The trim removed 3 bases at V and 4 bases at J, leaving 5 bases unmatched. This CDR3 has 14 amino acids. The CDR3 coding sequence is TGTGCCAGCAGCTTGACAGGGGACGGGTACGAGCAGTACTTC. Translating it yields CASSLTGDGYEQYF.

This clonotype was seen ten or more times. The chain joins TRBV20-1 to TRBJ2-2, with D maybe TRBD2 (6 bases). Germline CDR1 is DFQATT and CDR2 is SNEGSKA (reference sequence). V shed 0 bases and J shed 2 bases, with 13 bases lying between them. This CDR3 contains 16 residues. CDR3 protein: CSARENLALNTGELFF. The CDR3 coding sequence is TGCAGTGCTAGAGAGAATCTAGCGTTAAACACCGGGGAGCTGTTTTTT.

As regards this clonotype: A read error may account for a junction end that differs from germline. The V and J genes are TRBV5-1 and TRBJ1-2; D is possibly TRBD1 (6 bases). This CDR3 contains 14 residues. Germline V gene data show CDR1 as SGHRS and CDR2 as YFSETQ. CDR3 loop: CASSPQGPDYGYTF. The CDR3 nucleotides are TGCGCCAGCAGCCCCCAGGGGCCTGACTACGGCTACACCTTC.

This clonotype has just one count. The germline gene is not matched at one end of the junction; a read error may be the cause. The CDR3: CASSQMDTHTEAFF. CDR3 coding DNA: TGCGCCAGCAGCCAAATGGACACCCACACTGAAGCTTTCTTT. J is TRBJ1-1 and V is TRBV5-5; tentative D call: TRBD1 (5 bases). The germline V gene has CDR1 SGHKS and CDR2 YYEKEE (reference sequence). The CDR3 is 14 residues long.

This clonotype was picked up many times. The V call is TRBV7-2, the J call TRBJ2-3; D is uncertain. Between the trimmed V and J ends, which lost 1 base and 2 bases, there was a span of 4 bases. Germline values: CDR1 SGHTA, CDR2 FQGNSA. This CDR3 contains 13 residues. The CDR3 DNA follows: TGTGCCAGCAGCTTAGACTTCACAGATACGCAGTATTTT. Protein: CASSLDFTDTQYF.

This clonotype was seen only a few times. The V gene is TRBV6-4, the J gene TRBJ2-1; 14 bases line up with TRBD2. Trimming cost V 3 bases and J 8 bases; bases outside gene matches: 0. Germline loops: CDR1 MRHNA, CDR2 SNTAGT. The CDR3 sequence is 14 residues long. CDR3 DNA sequence: TGTGCCAGCAGTGAGGGACTAGCGGGAGATGAGCAGTTCTTC. This encodes CASSEGLAGDEQFF.

The V and J genes are TRBV15 and TRBJ2-5; 8 positions agree with TRBD1. V shed 5 bases, J shed 3 bases, and the junction held 5 bases outside the gene matches. The germline V gene has CDR1 LNHNV and CDR2 YYDKDF (reference sequence). CDR3 size: 14 residues. The CDR3, as DNA: TGTGCCACCAGCCTCCGGACAGGGAAAGAGACCCAGTACTTC. Its protein is CATSLRTGKETQYF. Drawing the rest from reference TRBV15 and TRBJ2-5, the complete variable domain is DAMVIQNPRYQVTQFGKPVTLSCSQTLNHNVMYWYQQKSSQAPKLLFHYYDKDFNNEADTPDNFQSRRPNTSFCFLDIRSPGLGDTAMYLCATSLRTGKETQYFGPGTRLLVL.

V is TRBV12-3 or TRBV12-4 and J is TRBJ1-1; D unclear. The V and J ends lost 6 bases and 1 base respectively, with 9 bases between them. This CDR3 comprises 13 residues. CDR3 sequence reads: CASSFKANTEAFF. The CDR3 nucleotides are TGTGCCAGCAGCTTCAAAGCGAACACTGAAGCTTTCTTT.

This sequence joins TRBV20-1 and TRBJ2-2; D is unclear. The V end lost 3 bases, the J end lost 0 bases, and 11 bases lay between the germline ends. Germline V gene data show CDR1 as DFQATT and CDR2 as SNEGSKA (reference sequence). The CDR3 totals 15 residues. CDR3 sequence (DNA): TGCAGTGCTAGGGCTAACTTTGCGAACACCGGGGAGCTGTTTTTT. Protein product: CSARANFANTGELFF.

There are many counts of this clonotype. This chain joins TRBV6-1 and TRBJ2-3; TRBD2 aligns across 8 bases. The V gene end was trimmed by 6 bases and the J gene end by 4 bases; junction bases not matched to a gene: 12. CDR1 MNHNS and CDR2 SASEGT come from the germline V gene. CDR3 length equals 16 residues. CDR3 sequence: CASSLIGREVADTQYF. As DNA, the CDR3 is TGTGCCAGCAGCCTGATTGGGCGGGAGGTGGCAGATACGCAGTATTTT.

This clonotype has ten or more counts. The CDR3: CSVEPTAGNIQYF. For the CDR3, the DNA is TGCAGCGTTGAACCGACAGCGGGAAACATTCAGTACTTC. The genes are TRBV29-1 and TRBJ2-4, with a possible D match to TRBD2 (6 bases). The CDR3 sequence is 13 residues long. Between the trimmed V and J ends, which lost 2 bases and 6 bases, there was a span of 11 bases. The V gene's germline CDR1 is SQVTM and CDR2 ANQGSEA.

The chain carries TRBV6-5 and TRBJ2-2; the match to TRBD1 covers 12 bases. The CDR3 spans 16 residues. With V trimmed by 5 bases and J by 7 bases, 8 bases remained unmatched. From germline, CDR1 is MNHEY and CDR2 SVGAGI. This CDR3 is CASSPPGQGAIGELFF. The CDR3 nucleotides read TGTGCCAGCAGTCCCCCGGGACAGGGGGCGATCGGGGAGCTGTTTTTT.

This clonotype was observed many times. The gene calls are TRBV3-1 and TRBJ1-1; D is unresolved. Germline loops: CDR1 LGHDT, CDR2 YNNKEL (reference sequence). The CDR3 contains 11 residues. V gave up 4 bases and J gave up 6 bases, with 6 bases separating them. CDR3 DNA: TGTGCCAGCAGCCTGGCAGCTGAAGCTTTCTTT. It specifies CASSLAAEAFF.

In this sample, this clonotype turned up many times. The chain uses TRBV6-6 and TRBJ2-1; 12 positions agree with TRBD1. CDR1 is MNHNY and CDR2 is SVGAGI in the germline V gene (reference sequence). CDR3 length equals 16 residues. The ends lost 6 bases at V and 5 bases at J; junction bases unmatched: 8. The CDR3: CASSSPGQGAHNEQFF. The DNA of the CDR3 is TGTGCCAGCAGCTCACCGGGACAGGGGGCACACAATGAGCAGTTCTTC.

To note about this clonotype: A read error may be the cause here, since a much bigger clone is one base away. The chain links TRBV7-8 to TRBJ1-5; D may be TRBD1 (5 bases). Germline CDR1 reads SGHVS; CDR2 reads FQNEAQ. The V and J ends lost 0 bases and 3 bases respectively, with 15 bases between them. The CDR3 totals 17 residues. The CDR3 region is CASSLASQTVFNQPQHF. For the CDR3, the DNA is TGTGCCAGCAGCTTAGCGTCCCAGACAGTGTTCAATCAGCCCCAGCATTTT.

This clonotype was picked up many times. The chain is built from TRBV5-1 and TRBJ2-2; the D gene is possibly TRBD1 (5 bases). V was trimmed by 3 bases and J by 3 bases, leaving 9 bases between them. From germline, CDR1 is SGHRS and CDR2 YFSETQ. The CDR3 runs 14 residues. Here the CDR3 DNA reads TGCGCCAGCAGCTGGCAGGGTGACACCGGGGAGCTGTTTTTT. This codes for CASSWQGDTGELFF.

V and J are TRBV12-3 or TRBV12-4 and TRBJ2-3; D unclear. This CDR3 is 13 amino acids long. The V gene lost 1 base and the J gene lost 3 bases, with 5 bases spanning the gap. The CDR3 sequence is CASSLGETDTQYF. The CDR3 DNA reads TGTGCCAGCAGTTTAGGCGAGACAGATACGCAGTATTTT.

This clonotype has at least ten counts. The gene calls are TRBV5-5 and TRBJ2-1; tentatively, D is TRBD1 or TRBD2 (7 bases each). The CDR3 spans 15 residues. Trimming removed 3 bases at V and 3 bases at J, with 13 bases between. Germline CDR1 is SGHKS and CDR2 is YYEKEE (reference sequence). As DNA, the CDR3 is TGTGCCAGCAGCTCCAGGGGGGGCATCTACAATGAGCAGTTCTTC. It translates to CASSSRGGIYNEQFF. Supplemented by reference TRBV5-5 and TRBJ2-1, the full variable domain reads DAGVTQSPTHLIKTRGQQVTLRCSPISGHKSVSWYQQVLGQGPQFIFQYYEKEERGRGNFPDRFSARQFPNYSSELNVNALLLGDSALYLCASSSRGGIYNEQFFGPGTRLTVL.

This clonotype was seen repeatedly, ten times or more. The genes are TRBV9 and TRBJ1-1; perhaps TRBD1 as D (5 bases). Trimming stripped 0 bases from V and 5 bases from J, with 14 bases between. The germline CDR1 and CDR2 sequences are SGDLS and YYNGEE. The CDR3 loop spans 15 amino acids. CDR3 in amino acids: CASSVGAGCKTEAFF. DNA for the CDR3: TGTGCCAGCAGCGTAGGGGCAGGGTGTAAGACTGAAGCTTTCTTT.

This clonotype was recorded many times. V and J are TRBV3-1 and TRBJ2-3; D unclear. The CDR3 is 12 residues long. Deletions cut 2 bases from V and 4 bases from J, with 4 bases between. Looked up from germline, CDR1 is LGHDT and CDR2 is YNNKEL (reference sequence). CDR3 bases: TGTGCCAGCAGCCAAATCGCAGATACGCAGTATTTT. This codes for CASSQIADTQYF.

This clonotype appeared many times. The V gene is TRBV5-1, the J gene TRBJ2-3; no clear D. The CDR3 covers 14 residues. The germline V gene encodes CDR1 SGHRS and CDR2 YFSETQ. Between the trimmed V and J ends, which lost 4 bases and 0 bases, there was a span of 9 bases. The CDR3 nucleotides are TGCGCCAGCAGCACTGGACGGAGCACAGATACGCAGTATTTT. Encoded protein: CASSTGRSTDTQYF. The entire variable domain, with the rest obtained from reference TRBV5-1 and TRBJ2-3, is as follows: KAGVTQTPRYLIKTRGQQVTLSCSPISGHRSVSWYQQTPGQGLQFLFEYFSETQRNKGNFPGRFSGRQFSNSRSEMNVSTLELGDSALYLCASSTGRSTDTQYFGPGTRLTVL.

The chain employs TRBV20-1 and TRBJ2-7; D may correspond to TRBD1 or TRBD2 (6 bases each). CDR1 is DFQATT, CDR2 SNEGSKA, per germline (reference sequence). Trimming removed 6 bases from V and 3 bases from J, with 15 bases in between. The CDR3 runs to 13 residues. CDR3 DNA sequence: TGCAGTGCCCCCGGAGGGGGAAACTACGAGCAGTACTTC. Amino acids: CSAPGGGNYEQYF.

This clonotype was seen many times. The rearrangement uses TRBV7-8 and TRBJ1-6; D not certain. Germline CDR1 SGHVS, CDR2 FQNEAQ. The ends were cut back, 2 bases at V and 14 bases at J, with 16 bases in the middle. The CDR3 covers 14 residues. The CDR3 nucleotides read TGTGCCAGCAGCTTACTGGATTTGGTTCAAACCCTCCACTTT. It specifies CASSLLDLVQTLHF.

V usage is TRBV20-1 and J usage is TRBJ2-1, with unresolved D. Per germline, CDR1 DFQATT and CDR2 SNEGSKA (reference sequence). This CDR3 has 14 amino acids. V was cut by 5 bases and J by 6 bases, with 17 bases left in between. The CDR3 bases are TGCAGTGCTCACAGAGGCGGTAGGGTCAATGAGCAGTTCTTC. This codes for CSAHRGGRVNEQFF.

Many counts were recorded for this clonotype. V is TRBV20-1 and J is TRBJ2-1; D may correspond to TRBD1 or TRBD2 (5 bases each). Between the trimmed V and J ends, which lost 2 bases and 8 bases, there was a span of 16 bases. This CDR3 contains 14 residues. The germline V gene has CDR1 DFQATT and CDR2 SNEGSKA (reference sequence). CDR3 sequence: CSARRGGWVDEQFF. For the CDR3, the DNA is TGCAGTGCTAGACGGGGCGGTTGGGTTGATGAGCAGTTCTTC.

The sample holds many counts of this clonotype. The chain links TRBV25-1 to TRBJ2-1, with D unclear. V lost 6 bases, J lost 7 bases, and 7 bases lay in between. Germline V lookup: CDR1 MGHDK, CDR2 SYGVNS. This CDR3 is built from 11 residues. DNA of the CDR3: TGTGCCAGCAGGGAGAGGAATGAGCAGTTCTTC. Its translation is CASRERNEQFF.

This clonotype was recorded at least ten times. This chain links TRBV5-1 with TRBJ1-2, with D unresolved. V lost 0 bases, J lost 3 bases, and 15 bases lay in between. The CDR3 runs 16 residues. The germline CDR1 and CDR2 sequences are SGHRS and YFSETQ. For the CDR3, the DNA is TGCGCCAGCAGCTTGGCCCACAGTCCCGGGCACTATGGCTACACCTTC. The encoded protein is CASSLAHSPGHYGYTF.

This clonotype came up many times. The rearrangement uses TRBV15 and TRBJ2-7; D gene ambiguous. There are 13 residues in the CDR3. The ends were cut back, 1 base at V and 3 bases at J, with 7 bases in the middle. CDR1 is LNHNV and CDR2 is YYDKDF in the germline V gene (reference sequence). For the CDR3, the DNA is TGTGCCACCAGCAGAGTGGATAGCTACGAGCAGTACTTC. Translating it yields CATSRVDSYEQYF.

This clonotype was counted ten times or more. V usage is TRBV4-1 and J usage is TRBJ1-3; D is ambiguous. This CDR3 spans 13 amino acids. Germline values: CDR1 MGHRA, CDR2 YSYEKL. Trimming took 4 bases from V and 4 from J, leaving 8 bases between them. The CDR3 bases are TGCGCCAGCAGCCTTACGGGCGGAAACACCATATATTTT. Translation gives CASSLTGGNTIYF.

In regard to this clonotype: One end of the junction varies from germline; a read error may be responsible. V is TRBV5-1 and J is TRBJ2-2, with a weak D call TRBD2 (6 bases). The CDR3 runs to 15 residues. The germline V gene encodes CDR1 SGHRS and CDR2 YFSETQ. The CDR3 coding sequence is TGCGCCAGCAGCGAAGGGGACTGGTACACCAGGGAGCTGTTTTTT. Translated: CASSEGDWYTRELFF.